A selection of T cell receptor beta chains follows, all from one sample in a study of T cell responses to AZD1222 COVID-19 vaccine. Using immunoSEQ multiplex PCR, the repertoire was profiled, and TCRdb retains in-frame clones only, with some absent. The sample has about 99,000 clones, around 91% seen once. The source was peripheral blood, collected on day 0 of AZD1222 vaccination. The source is an adult in good health. Each CDR3 is given with its conserved first and last residue. A D gene is named only where the DNA matches it firmly. Some rows mark clone size as missing; the rest say once, few, many or name a class of expanded clone.

d_call cdr3_length clone_size j_call v_call cdr3_nt cdr3_aa
TRBD1 16 - TRBJ1-1 TRBV18 TGTGCCAGCTCACCACGGTCAGGGGGTTCGAACACTGAAGCTTTCTTT CASSPRSGGSNTEAFF
- 15 - TRBJ1-1 TRBV7-3 TGTGCCAGCAGCTTAAGGGCTGACATGAACACTGAAGCTTTCTTT CASSLRADMNTEAFF
TRBD1 13 few TRBJ2-5 TRBV6-2/TRBV6-3 TGTGCCAGCAGTTACCGGGACAGGGAGACCCAGTACTTC CASSYRDRETQYF
- 13 - TRBJ2-7 TRBV5-1 TGCGCCAGCAGCTTGGCGGCCTCCTACGAGCAGTACTTC CASSLAASYEQYF
TRBD1 15 - TRBJ1-5 TRBV5-5 TGTGCCAGCAGCTTGGATGGAGGGGGCTCACAGCCCCAGCATTTT CASSLDGGGSQPQHF
- 12 - TRBJ2-3 TRBV6-2/TRBV6-3 TGTGCCAGCAGTTACCGGACAGATACGCAGTATTTT CASSYRTDTQYF
- 15 - TRBJ1-1 TRBV5-1 TGCGCCAGCAGCTTAGCGCCGTTAGGGACGTCTGAAGCTTTCTTT CASSLAPLGTSEAFF
TRBD2 13 - TRBJ2-5 TRBV29-1 TGCAGCGCGCCCGCGGGGGGCCATGAGACCCAGTACTTC CSAPAGGHETQYF
- 14 - TRBJ1-2 TRBV4-3 TGCGCCAGCAGCCACCACAGGGAAGGCTATGGCTACACCTTC CASSHHREGYGYTF
- 15 - TRBJ2-7 TRBV4-2 TGTGCCAGCAGCCAAGGTGTGACTGGGGCCTACGAGCAGTACTTC CASSQGVTGAYEQYF
TRBD2 18 - TRBJ2-1 TRBV10-3 TGTGCCATCAGTGGTTTTTCGCCGGCTAGCGGGGGAAACAATGAGCAGTTCTTC CAISGFSPASGGNNEQFF
- 19 - TRBJ1-1 TRBV4-1 TGCGCCAGCAGCCAAAAGGGGGTTTACGGGGCCGAACGGAACACTGAAGCTTTCTTT CASSQKGVYGAERNTEAFF
TRBD1 16 - TRBJ1-3 TRBV11-2 TGTGCCAGCAGCTTAGTACAGGGGGCATCTGGAAACACCATATATTTT CASSLVQGASGNTIYF
TRBD2 16 - TRBJ2-2 TRBV7-2 TGTGCCAGCAGCTTAGTTAGCCTAGCGGGGGGCGGGGAGCTGTTTTTT CASSLVSLAGGGELFF
- 13 - TRBJ1-2 TRBV5-1 TGCGCCAGCAGCCGCCAAGGGGCCTATGGCTACACCTTC CASSRQGAYGYTF
- 18 - TRBJ1-6 TRBV10-3 TGTGCCATCAGTGAGTCGTCCCCCCTAGCAGGGGAAAATTCACCCCTCCACTTT CAISESSPLAGENSPLHF
- 13 once TRBJ1-1 TRBV30 TGTGCCTGGAGTGTACTGGTGAACACTGAAGCTTTCTTT CAWSVLVNTEAFF
- 13 - TRBJ1-3 TRBV10-3 TGTGCCATAACCGAAGCCTCTGGAAACACCATATATTTT CAITEASGNTIYF
TRBD2 13 - TRBJ2-3 TRBV7-9 TGTGCCACCCGACTAGCGGGGGCGGATACGCAGTATTTT CATRLAGADTQYF
TRBD1 16 - TRBJ2-5 TRBV28 TGTGCCAGCAGTACAGCACCGACAGGGCCCCGGGAGACCCAGTACTTC CASSTAPTGPRETQYF
- 12 - TRBJ1-2 TRBV5-1 TGCGCCAGCAGCCCTGACAACAGCGGCTACACCTTC CASSPDNSGYTF
- 15 - TRBJ1-1 TRBV4-1 TGCGCCAGCAGCCTTCATGGGCTAATGAACACTGAAGCTTTCTTT CASSLHGLMNTEAFF
TRBD1 14 - TRBJ2-5 TRBV5-5 TGTGCCAGCAGCTGGGGACAGGCAGGGGAGACCCAGTACTTC CASSWGQAGETQYF
- 14 - TRBJ1-1 TRBV29-1 TGCAGCGTTTTGGGGGGGGGCTCGAGTCTTTTAGCTTTCTTT CSVLGGGSSLLAFF
TRBD1 14 - TRBJ1-6 TRBV30 TGTGCCTGGAGTGTAGCAGGGGGCGGTTCACCCCTCCACTTT CAWSVAGGGSPLHF
- 14 - TRBJ1-6 TRBV9 TGTGCCAGCAGCACCCAGGTGAATAATTCACCCCTCCACTTT CASSTQVNNSPLHF
- 11 - TRBJ1-2 TRBV4-1 TGCGCCAGCAGCCAAAACAATGGCTACACCTTC CASSQNNGYTF
- 17 - TRBJ1-3 TRBV10-3 TGTGCCATCAGTCCCCTGAAGGGCCAATCCTCTGGAAACACCATATATTTT CAISPLKGQSSGNTIYF
- 14 - TRBJ1-6 TRBV10-3 TGTGCCATCAGCGGACAGATCTATAATTCACCCCTCCACTTT CAISGQIYNSPLHF
- 12 - TRBJ2-5 TRBV7-9 TGTGCCAGCAGCTTACGGGGGGAGACCCAGTACTTC CASSLRGETQYF
- 13 once TRBJ1-1 TRBV28 TGTGCCAGCAGTTTTAGGATGAACACTGAAGCTTTCTTT CASSFRMNTEAFF
- 13 - TRBJ1-2 TRBV3-1/TRBV3-2 TGTGCCAGCACCGCGAGCCCTAACTATGGCTACACCTTC CASTASPNYGYTF